This T cell receptor (beta chain) is drawn from a study of post-analysis software for immune sequencing data. Study-wide findings and caveats: With TRBV5-6, TRBV5-1 and TRBV20-1 included, roughly five TRBV segments were more frequent in patients than in controls.

Losses at the gene ends were 5 bases for V and 4 bases for J; bases not matched to a gene: 7. Germline-derived CDR1 and CDR2 are SGHTA and FQGNSA. The CDR3 is made up of 15 amino acids. Comment on this clonotype: What it binds is unknown.

Built from TCR beta cDNA, the libraries had unique molecular identifiers in them. In TCRdb, the PCR reads were re-called with MiXCR into one record per CDR3 protein. The data contain about 760,000 distinct CDR3 sequences, 25% to 30% of them seen just once; the ten biggest clones take up more than 0.45%. The sequence was obtained from a girl under 18 with multiple sclerosis. Sequencing was done on a sample of blood. The V and J genes are TRBV7-2 and TRBJ2-7, with 11 bases aligning to TRBD2. For the CDR3, the DNA is TGTGCCAGCAGCGTCCGACTAGCGGGGCTGTACGAGCAGTACTTC. It is translated as CASSVRLAGLYEQYF. Supplemented by reference TRBV7-2 and TRBJ2-7, the full variable domain reads GAGVSQSPSNKVTEKGKDVELRCDPISGHTALYWYRQSLGQGLEFLIYFQGNSAPDKSGLPSDRFSAERTGGSVSTLTIQRTQQEDSAVYLCASSVRLAGLYEQYFGPGTRLTVT.